This TCR beta chain was captured in a study of shared clonotypes between healthy human individuals. Regarding this clone: In the same sample, other DNA sequences code for this CDR3.

The data were produced by immunoSEQ multiplex PCR, yet TCRdb's version contains in-frame clones alone and is incomplete. The sample lists under 1,100,000 clones, 70% to 80% occurring once. The CDR3 is made up of 14 amino acids. The V end lost 1 base, the J end lost 1 base, and 4 bases lay between the germline ends. Germline V lookup: CDR1 KGHSH, CDR2 LQKENI. The chain links TRBV18 to TRBJ2-2; the D is unclear. The source material was memory CD4+ T cells from PBMCs. The subset: CD45RA-negative fraction. The source of this sequence is a man younger than 30 in good health. Some clones in this sample may be carry-over from other donors' samples. The CDR3 is CASSPRQNTGELFF. CDR3 sequence (DNA): TGTGCCAGCTCACCACGGCAGAACACCGGGGAGCTGTTTTTT. The complete variable domain, with remaining parts taken from reference TRBV18 and TRBJ2-2, reads NAGVMQNPRHLVRRRGQEARLRCSPMKGHSHVYWYRQLPEEGLKFMVYLQKENIIDESGMPKERFSAEFPKEGPSILRIQQVVRGDSAAYFCASSPRQNTGELFFGEGSRLTVL.